This T cell receptor beta chain appears in the sequencing data of a study of cytomegalovirus exposure and HLA in healthy donors. The germline gives CDR1 SGHKS, CDR2 YYEKEE (reference sequence). Losses at the gene ends were 6 bases for V and 6 bases for J; bases not matched to a gene: 10. There are 15 residues in the CDR3. Primers: 60 Vbeta forward and 13 Jbeta reverse. The assay was immunoSEQ multiplex PCR, and TCRdb's table has in-frame clones only and misses some. This repertoire shows 200,000 to 250,000 clones, 65% to 75% found once; its top ten account for approximately 1.7%. This TCR derives from a woman between 25 and 40 years old in good health and CMV-seronegative. The chain joins TRBV5-5 to TRBJ1-4, with 8 bases lining up with TRBD1. The specimen sequenced was PBMCs. CDR3 bases: TGTGCCAGCACCGCGCCCGACAGGGGTTATGAAAAACTGTTTTTT. Protein: CASTAPDRGYEKLFF.